This T cell receptor (beta chain) originates from a study of shared clonotypes between healthy human individuals. General observations from the study: Richness estimates generally favored naive over memory subsets. Generation probability values for non-shared clonotypes were lower than those for clonotypes shared by all four donors.

Per the original data handling: ImmunoSEQ sequences covered only the junction and lacked quality scores; filtering therefore differed. Clones were sequenced by immunoSEQ multiplex PCR, and TCRdb holds only the in-frame ones, with some missing. The DNA gave D and trimming, while V, J and clone size come from that table. The sample shows some 2,000,000 clones, 85% to 95% of them seen only once. The ends were cut back, 1 base at V and 10 bases at J, with 8 bases in the middle. Germline CDR1 and CDR2: SEHNR and FQNEAQ (reference sequence). The length of the CDR3 is 12 residues. Details on this clone: Its antigen is unidentified.

The chain links TRBV7-9 to TRBJ2-1, with D hard to call. The sample was naive CD4+ T cells sorted from blood. The subset here: CD45RA+ positively selected. The receptor was isolated from a man aged 18 to 30 in good health. CDR3 bases: TGTGCCAGCAGCTTAGGAGTTGGGGAGCAGTTCTTC. As protein: CASSLGVGEQFF.